The rows below give T cell receptor beta chains drawn from one sample of a study of cytomegalovirus exposure and HLA in healthy donors. The protocol was immunoSEQ multiplex PCR, while the TCRdb copy is restricted to in-frame clones and leaves out a portion. The data show about 98,000 clones, roughly 70% seen once. The sample taken for sequencing was PBMCs. Receptor source: a man aged 50 to 60 in good health and CMV-seronegative. CDR3s include the opening cysteine and the closing phenylalanine or tryptophan. The D gene is left open where the match is weak. Rows may omit the clone size; those that give it use once, few, many or a size class.

V gene	clone size	J gene	D gene	CDR3 protein	CDR3 DNA
TRBV5-1	few	TRBJ2-3	TRBD2	CASSFRGGASDTQYF	TGCGCCAGCAGCTTTCGCGGGGGGGCGTCAGATACGCAGTATTTT
TRBV7-6	NA	TRBJ2-7	TRBD2	CASSSDGGGRADEQYF	TGTGCCAGCAGCTCAGATGGAGGCGGGAGGGCGGACGAGCAGTACTTC
TRBV15	NA	TRBJ1-2	TRBD1	CATSRGTGVYGYTF	TGTGCCACCAGCAGAGGGACAGGCGTATATGGCTACACCTTC
TRBV7-9	NA	TRBJ1-2	NA	CSSSLDSYGYTF	TGTTCCAGCAGCTTAGACTCTTATGGCTACACCTTC
TRBV27	few	TRBJ1-1	NA	CASMGATEAFF	TGTGCCAGCATGGGGGCGACTGAAGCTTTCTTT
TRBV5-5	NA	TRBJ1-5	NA	CASSLLVLVRGGAPQHF	TGTGCCAGCAGCTTGCTGGTATTAGTCCGGGGGGGTGCGCCCCAGCATTTT
TRBV7-4	NA	TRBJ1-3	NA	CASSPRDISGNTIYF	TGTGCCAGCAGCCCCAGGGACATTTCTGGAAACACCATATATTTT
TRBV5-1	few	TRBJ2-3	TRBD2	CASRGGRAADTQYF	TGCGCCAGCCGGGGCGGGAGGGCCGCAGATACGCAGTATTTT
TRBV18	few	TRBJ2-7	NA	CASSLDSGSGQYF	TGTGCCAGCTCTCTGGACAGCGGCTCGGGGCAGTACTTC
TRBV5-1	NA	TRBJ1-4	TRBD1	CASSYRGYNEKLFF	TGCGCCAGCAGCTACAGGGGATATAATGAAAAACTGTTTTTT
TRBV11-3	NA	TRBJ2-1	TRBD2	CASSPSSGRGNEQFF	TGTGCCAGCAGTCCTTCTAGCGGCAGAGGCAATGAGCAGTTCTTC
TRBV6-1	NA	TRBJ1-6	NA	CASSESVATSYNSPLHF	TGTGCCAGCAGTGAATCAGTAGCGACCTCCTATAATTCACCCCTCCACTTT
TRBV19	NA	TRBJ1-2	TRBD1	CASSIGDREPSGYTF	TGTGCCAGTAGTATCGGGGACAGGGAACCCAGTGGCTACACCTTC
TRBV4-2	NA	TRBJ2-7	TRBD1	CASSQDNDRGMYEQYF	TGTGCCAGCAGCCAAGATAACGACAGGGGAATGTACGAGCAGTACTTC
TRBV18	NA	TRBJ2-3	NA	CASSPLRAQDTQYF	TGTGCCAGCTCACCGCTCAGGGCTCAAGATACGCAGTATTTT
TRBV6-5	NA	TRBJ1-4	TRBD1	CASSYGTGGEKLFF	TGTGCCAGCAGTTACGGGACAGGGGGTGAAAAACTGTTTTTT
TRBV19	NA	TRBJ2-7	NA	CASSISPQAYEQYF	TGTGCCAGTAGTATATCCCCCCAGGCCTACGAGCAGTACTTC
TRBV18	NA	TRBJ1-3	NA	CASSSESSGNTIYF	TGTGCCAGCTCGTCTGAGAGCTCTGGAAACACCATATATTTT
TRBV29-1	NA	TRBJ2-1	TRBD2	CSVEVGGPTSGVHNEQFF	TGCAGCGTTGAAGTCGGGGGGCCTACTAGCGGGGTCCACAATGAGCAGTTCTTC
TRBV19	NA	TRBJ2-2	TRBD1	CASSRDRAGTGELFF	TGTGCCAGTAGTAGGGACAGGGCGGGCACCGGGGAGCTGTTTTTT
TRBV28	once	TRBJ2-7	NA	CASSPGGKYEQYF	TGTGCCAGCAGCCCAGGGGGGAAGTACGAGCAGTACTTC
TRBV19	NA	TRBJ2-4	TRBD1	CASSRRLSGQGDIQYF	TGTGCCAGTAGTAGAAGATTATCGGGACAGGGTGATATTCAGTACTTC
TRBV19	NA	TRBJ1-5	NA	CARAPGAGGQPQHF	TGTGCCAGGGCCCCAGGGGCAGGCGGGCAGCCCCAGCATTTT
TRBV27	few	TRBJ2-1	TRBD2	CASSLSLTSGGSSLVNEQFF	TGTGCCAGCAGTTTATCCCTTACTAGCGGGGGGTCCTCCCTTGTGAATGAGCAGTTCTTC
TRBV7-3	NA	TRBJ2-1	TRBD2	CASSPTLVRGAMVEQFF	TGTGCCAGCAGCCCCACCCTGGTGCGGGGGGCGATGGTTGAGCAGTTCTTC
TRBV4-3	NA	TRBJ2-7	NA	CASSQDSPSSEQYF	TGCGCCAGCAGCCAAGATAGCCCCTCTTCCGAGCAGTACTTC
TRBV4-2	NA	TRBJ2-7	NA	CASSQDLDSPYEQYF	TGTGCCAGCAGCCAAGATCTCGACAGCCCCTACGAGCAGTACTTC
TRBV5-1	NA	TRBJ2-2	TRBD2	CASSAGTSGTSGELFF	TGCGCCAGCAGCGCCGGGACTAGCGGGACGTCCGGGGAGCTGTTTTTT
TRBV25-1	NA	TRBJ2-5	NA	CASSDRSTSSEQYF	TGTGCCAGCAGTGATCGGAGTACTAGTTCTGAGCAGTACTTC
TRBV5-1	NA	TRBJ1-1	TRBD1	CASNLGTGFMNTEAFF	TGCGCCAGCAACTTGGGGACAGGGTTTATGAACACTGAAGCTTTCTTT
TRBV9	few	TRBJ1-1	NA	CASSVEQGF	TGTGCCAGCAGCGTAGAGCAGGGGTTT
TRBV6-5	few	TRBJ1-4	NA	CASRIPGANNEKLFF	TGTGCCAGCAGGATCCCGGGTGCGAATAATGAAAAACTGTTTTTT
TRBV7-9	NA	TRBJ1-4	TRBD1	CASRHDGTGANEKLFF	TGTGCCAGCAGACATGATGGGACAGGGGCTAATGAAAAACTGTTTTTT
TRBV6-5	few	TRBJ2-7	TRBD1	CASSYSRTGDSYEQYF	TGTGCCAGCAGTTACTCGAGGACAGGGGACTCCTACGAGCAGTACTTC
TRBV27	NA	TRBJ2-1	TRBD2	CASSGSLAGFYNEQFF	TGTGCCAGCAGTGGGTCACTAGCGGGATTTTACAATGAGCAGTTCTTC
TRBV7-8	NA	TRBJ1-2	NA	CASSPVGPLLGYGYTF	TGTGCCAGCAGCCCCGTGGGCCCGCTTTTGGGCTATGGCTACACCTTC
TRBV11-3	NA	TRBJ2-7	NA	CASSLGGQYEQYF	TGTGCCAGCAGCTTAGGCGGGCAATATGAGCAGTACTTC
TRBV6-6	NA	TRBJ2-7	TRBD1	CASSYTGGPYEQYF	TGTGCCAGCAGTTATACAGGGGGCCCCTACGAGCAGTACTTC
TRBV14	NA	TRBJ2-7	NA	CASSQGDRRYYEQYF	TGTGCCAGCAGCCAAGGCGATAGGCGGTACTACGAGCAGTACTTC
TRBV11-2	NA	TRBJ2-3	NA	CASSWRADTQYF	TGTGCCAGCAGCTGGAGGGCAGATACGCAGTATTTT
TRBV6-5	NA	TRBJ1-3	NA	CASSRGGQQGNTIYF	TGTGCCAGCAGTCGTGGTGGACAGCAGGGAAACACCATATATTTT
TRBV27	few	TRBJ2-2	NA	CASSWDYTGELFF	TGTGCCAGCAGTTGGGACTACACCGGGGAGCTGTTTTTT
TRBV11-2	NA	TRBJ2-7	TRBD1	CASGHRDSPYEQYF	TGTGCCAGCGGTCACCGGGACAGCCCCTACGAGCAGTACTTC
TRBV28	NA	TRBJ1-4	TRBD1	CASSLVRTGEKLFF	TGTGCCAGCAGTTTAGTTAGGACAGGGGAAAAACTGTTTTTT
TRBV5-6	NA	TRBJ2-7	TRBD1	CASSLDGTGEIVQYF	TGTGCCAGCAGCTTGGACGGGACAGGGGAAATTGTGCAGTACTTC
TRBV30	NA	TRBJ1-4	TRBD1	CAWSRTGGESEKLFF	TGTGCCTGGAGTCGGACAGGGGGCGAGAGTGAAAAACTGTTTTTT
TRBV6-1	NA	TRBJ1-5	TRBD1	CASSTGTGDSRPQHF	TGTGCCAGCAGTACCGGGACAGGCGATTCAAGGCCCCAGCATTTT
TRBV13	few	TRBJ1-1	NA	CASSLEGSTISNEAFF	TGTGCCAGCAGCTTAGAAGGATCGACAATTTCGAACGAAGCTTTCTTT
TRBV10-3	once	TRBJ2-1	TRBD2	CAMGLAGGSDEQFF	TGTGCCATGGGACTAGCGGGAGGCAGCGATGAGCAGTTCTTC
TRBV5-1	NA	TRBJ1-3	NA	CASSTSGAGGNTIYF	TGCGCCAGCAGCACCTCAGGCGCAGGGGGAAACACCATATATTTT
TRBV11-2	NA	TRBJ2-2	NA	CASSRTGPNTGELFF	TGTGCCAGCAGCCGTACAGGGCCCAACACCGGGGAGCTGTTTTTT
TRBV7-9	few	TRBJ1-1	TRBD1	CASSLPGQGPEAFF	TGTGCCAGCAGCTTACCGGGACAGGGACCTGAAGCTTTCTTT
TRBV6-1	NA	TRBJ2-7	NA	CASSGPSSSRGEQYF	TGTGCCAGCAGTGGACCCTCTTCGTCTCGCGGCGAGCAGTACTTC
TRBV7-9	NA	TRBJ2-7	TRBD2	CASSPNRAGILPFEQYF	TGTGCCAGCAGCCCAAATAGAGCGGGGATCCTTCCCTTCGAGCAGTACTTC
TRBV7-3	NA	TRBJ1-3	NA	CASSVTGSENTIYF	TGTGCCAGCAGCGTGACCGGGTCAGAAAACACCATATATTTT
TRBV28	NA	TRBJ1-2	NA	CASSPPGDGYGYTF	TGTGCCAGCAGTCCACCCGGGGATGGCTATGGCTACACCTTC
TRBV6-5	NA	TRBJ1-5	NA	CASSEPMGHQPQHF	TGTGCCAGCAGTGAACCTATGGGCCATCAGCCCCAGCATTTT
TRBV19	few	TRBJ1-3	TRBD1	CASSIRQGTGNTIYF	TGTGCCAGTAGTATCCGACAGGGTACAGGAAACACCATATATTTT
TRBV6-1	NA	TRBJ2-7	TRBD2	CASRASGRNEQYF	TGTGCCAGCAGGGCTAGCGGGAGGAACGAGCAGTACTTC
TRBV11-3	few	TRBJ2-2	TRBD2	CASSRGGPGTGELFF	TGTGCCAGCAGCCGGGGGGGGCCCGGCACCGGGGAGCTGTTTTTT